These T cell receptor beta chains were read from a single sample in a study of early T cells in non-severe SARS-CoV-2 infection. Each CDR3 protein gets one entry after TCRdb re-called the 5' RACE reads with MiXCR. The sample includes 68,000 or so distinct CDR3 sequences, 12% of them seen just once. Specimen: whole blood. These receptors originate from an adult who was a healthcare worker with PCR-confirmed SARS-CoV-2 infection or an uninfected control (not recorded which). CDR3s include the opening cysteine and the closing phenylalanine or tryptophan. Fields, in order: CDR3 length, clone size, V gene, D gene, J gene, CDR3 DNA, CDR3 protein. D genes are given only for firm matches. Only part of the rows carry a size: once, few, many, or a class if the clone is expanded.

len: 14; abundance: -; v_gene: TRBV5-1; d_gene: TRBD1; j_gene: TRBJ2-7; CDR3nt: TGCGCCAGCTCACAGACCGGGACAGGGGTCCCCTGGGCCTTC; CDR3aa: CASSQTGTGVPWAF
len: 13; abundance: -; v_gene: TRBV20-1; d_gene: -; j_gene: TRBJ1-5; CDR3nt: TGCAGTGCGGGGGCCGGTAGGAATCAGCCCCAGCATTTT; CDR3aa: CSAGAGRNQPQHF
len: 15; abundance: -; v_gene: TRBV5-4; d_gene: TRBD1; j_gene: TRBJ1-2; CDR3nt: TGTGCCAGCAGCCCCCGGACAGGGACCTCCTATGGCTACACCTTC; CDR3aa: CASSPRTGTSYGYTF
len: 14; abundance: few; v_gene: TRBV20-1; d_gene: TRBD1; j_gene: TRBJ2-3; CDR3nt: TGCAGTGCTGGAGGGCGACAGGGGGCAGATACGCAGTATTTT; CDR3aa: CSAGGRQGADTQYF
len: 15; abundance: few; v_gene: TRBV20-1; d_gene: TRBD1; j_gene: TRBJ2-7; CDR3nt: TGCAGTGCTAGAGATCCGGGACAGGGGCCCTACGAGCAGTACTTC; CDR3aa: CSARDPGQGPYEQYF
len: 15; abundance: many; v_gene: TRBV7-8; d_gene: TRBD1; j_gene: TRBJ1-1; CDR3nt: TGTGCCAGCAGCTTAGCGGACAGGGGACGCACTGAAGCTTTCTTT; CDR3aa: CASSLADRGRTEAFF
len: 14; abundance: -; v_gene: TRBV9; d_gene: -; j_gene: TRBJ2-1; CDR3nt: TGTGCCAGCAGCGTAGAATTGGGAGGAAGGGAGCAGTTCTTC; CDR3aa: CASSVELGGREQFF
len: 14; abundance: many; v_gene: TRBV7-8; d_gene: TRBD1; j_gene: TRBJ1-1; CDR3nt: TGTGCCAGCAGCCAGTACCGGGACAGGCCGACAGGTTTCTTT; CDR3aa: CASSQYRDRPTGFF
len: 14; abundance: -; v_gene: TRBV5-5; d_gene: -; j_gene: TRBJ1-5; CDR3nt: TGTGCCAGCAGCTGGGGCCCGGATAATCAGCCCCAGCATTTT; CDR3aa: CASSWGPDNQPQHF
len: 15; abundance: few; v_gene: TRBV7-9; d_gene: -; j_gene: TRBJ2-2; CDR3nt: TGTGCCAGCAGAACCGGGACCGCCAACACCGGGGAGCTGTTTTTT; CDR3aa: CASRTGTANTGELFF
len: 14; abundance: -; v_gene: TRBV7-3; d_gene: -; j_gene: TRBJ2-1; CDR3nt: TGTGCCAGCAGCCCACAGTCGGGGACGGATGAGCAGTTCTTC; CDR3aa: CASSPQSGTDEQFF
len: 14; abundance: -; v_gene: TRBV3-1; d_gene: -; j_gene: TRBJ1-3; CDR3nt: TGTGCCAGCAGCCAGGAGGGAGCCGGAAACACCATATATTTT; CDR3aa: CASSQEGAGNTIYF
len: 14; abundance: many; v_gene: TRBV5-4; d_gene: TRBD2; j_gene: TRBJ2-2; CDR3nt: TGTGCCAGCAGTCTAGCGGAGAACACCGGGGAGCTGTTTTTT; CDR3aa: CASSLAENTGELFF
len: 13; abundance: -; v_gene: TRBV5-4; d_gene: TRBD1; j_gene: TRBJ1-2; CDR3nt: TGTGCCAGCAGCCCACCTACAGGGGATGGCTACACCTTC; CDR3aa: CASSPPTGDGYTF
len: 14; abundance: few; v_gene: TRBV25-1; d_gene: -; j_gene: TRBJ2-7; CDR3nt: TGTGCCAGCAGCGAGCCTGGAGAAACCTACGAGCAGTACTTC; CDR3aa: CASSEPGETYEQYF
len: 14; abundance: -; v_gene: TRBV7-9; d_gene: -; j_gene: TRBJ1-2; CDR3nt: TGTGCCAGCATTCAAACGAACATCCCCTATGGCTACACCTTC; CDR3aa: CASIQTNIPYGYTF
len: 17; abundance: many; v_gene: TRBV7-2; d_gene: TRBD2; j_gene: TRBJ2-3; CDR3nt: TGTGCCAGCAGCTTAGCGCTACTAGCGGGGGGGTCAGATACGCAGTATTTT; CDR3aa: CASSLALLAGGSDTQYF
len: 14; abundance: many; v_gene: TRBV30; d_gene: -; j_gene: TRBJ1-1; CDR3nt: TGTGCCAGCTCTATAGGGAAGACAGGACGAGAAGCTTTCTTT; CDR3aa: CASSIGKTGREAFF
len: 16; abundance: -; v_gene: TRBV20-1; d_gene: -; j_gene: TRBJ2-5; CDR3nt: TGCAGTGCTATTCTATCCGGGCGGGGTACCGTTAGGGCCCAGTACTTC; CDR3aa: CSAILSGRGTVRAQYF
len: 16; abundance: many; v_gene: TRBV6-2/TRBV6-3; d_gene: TRBD1; j_gene: TRBJ1-6; CDR3nt: TGTGCCAGCAGTTCACATCCGGACAGGGTTGGATCACCCCTCCACTTT; CDR3aa: CASSSHPDRVGSPLHF
len: 12; abundance: few; v_gene: TRBV7-2; d_gene: -; j_gene: TRBJ2-5; CDR3nt: TGTGCCAGCAGCTTACGGGAAGAGACCCAGTACTTC; CDR3aa: CASSLREETQYF
len: 15; abundance: few; v_gene: TRBV7-6; d_gene: TRBD2; j_gene: TRBJ2-1; CDR3nt: TGTGCCAGCAGCTTATTTAGCGGGGGGGTATATGAGCAGTTCTTC; CDR3aa: CASSLFSGGVYEQFF
len: 15; abundance: -; v_gene: TRBV7-9; d_gene: TRBD1; j_gene: TRBJ1-4; CDR3nt: TGTGCCAGCAGCGCAAAGACAGGGAGGAATGAAAAACTGTTTTTT; CDR3aa: CASSAKTGRNEKLFF
len: 13; abundance: many; v_gene: TRBV29-1; d_gene: -; j_gene: TRBJ2-3; CDR3nt: TGCAGCGTTGAAGAACTCCAGGGTTATACGCAGTATTTT; CDR3aa: CSVEELQGYTQYF
len: 15; abundance: many; v_gene: TRBV7-9; d_gene: -; j_gene: TRBJ2-3; CDR3nt: TGTGCCAGCAGCCCGAGGACCGCTTATGGAGATACGCAGTATTTT; CDR3aa: CASSPRTAYGDTQYF
len: 17; abundance: many; v_gene: TRBV19; d_gene: TRBD1; j_gene: TRBJ1-5; CDR3nt: TGTGCCAGTACCGATACGGGGGGACAGGCTAGCAATCAGCCCCAGCATTTT; CDR3aa: CASTDTGGQASNQPQHF
len: 15; abundance: many; v_gene: TRBV10-3; d_gene: TRBD1; j_gene: TRBJ2-3; CDR3nt: TGTGCCATCAGCCGAACAGGGGGCGCATCAGATACGCAGTATTTT; CDR3aa: CAISRTGGASDTQYF
len: 12; abundance: -; v_gene: TRBV20-1; d_gene: -; j_gene: TRBJ1-1; CDR3nt: TGCAGTGCTTCCAAGGGGGACACTGAAGCTTTCTTT; CDR3aa: CSASKGDTEAFF
len: 14; abundance: -; v_gene: TRBV7-9; d_gene: -; j_gene: TRBJ2-5; CDR3nt: TGTGCCAGCAGCCCAAGGACCGATCCGGAGACCCAGTACTTC; CDR3aa: CASSPRTDPETQYF
len: 15; abundance: -; v_gene: TRBV4-3; d_gene: TRBD2; j_gene: TRBJ2-2; CDR3nt: TGCGCCAGCAGTTTGGGGCGGGGGACCACCGGGGAGCTGTTTTTT; CDR3aa: CASSLGRGTTGELFF
len: 15; abundance: -; v_gene: TRBV28; d_gene: -; j_gene: TRBJ2-7; CDR3nt: TGTGCCAGCAGTTCCCCGGGCGGAACGCACTACGAGCAGTACTTC; CDR3aa: CASSSPGGTHYEQYF
len: 13; abundance: -; v_gene: TRBV20-1; d_gene: -; j_gene: TRBJ2-4; CDR3nt: TGCAGTGCTAGTCAGGGCCCGGGGAACATTCAGTACTTC; CDR3aa: CSASQGPGNIQYF
len: 13; abundance: many; v_gene: TRBV12-3/TRBV12-4; d_gene: TRBD2; j_gene: TRBJ2-5; CDR3nt: TGTGCCAGCAGTTCAGCGGGATTTGAGACCCAGTACTTC; CDR3aa: CASSSAGFETQYF